The subject of this entry is one T cell receptor (beta chain). Per germline, CDR1 WSHSY and CDR2 SAAADI. V was clipped by 8 bases and J by 0 bases; unmatched bases: 3. The CDR3 consists of 13 residues. The data were taken from a study of blood T cell repertoires in COVID-19. At the level of the study: In each case, the material was cDNA or gDNA derived from T cells, B-cell-depleted T cells, or PBMCs.

In the original processing: Amplification with reference gene primers provided the estimates of nucleated cell counts. Clones were sequenced by immunoSEQ multiplex PCR, and TCRdb holds only the in-frame ones, with some missing. The V and J calls and clone size come from that table; D and trimming were worked out from the DNA. This sample yields approximately 170,000 clones, of which about 90% are seen a single time; about 9.4% belongs to the top ten. This rearrangement joins TRBV10-2 to TRBJ2-7, with 8 bases aligning to TRBD1. The specimen was PBMCs or T cells enriched from blood (not recorded which). The sequence was obtained from a woman younger than 30 who had recovered from COVID-19. CDR3 nucleotides: TGCGCCAGCGCCGACAGGGGCTCCTACGAGCAGTACTTC. This translates into CASADRGSYEQYF.